Presented here are 17 T cell receptor beta chains from one specimen sequenced in a study of blood T cells in healthy people across ages (dated by TCRdb to about 2015). The library relied on 5' RACE. Instrument on record: Illumina HiSeq 2500. A second PCR of roughly 7 to 11 cycles was performed with a sample-barcoded 5' primer and a J-beta primer mix. TCRdb cleaned the public reads at Q25 with fastp, built clones with MiXCR and kept in-frame beta chains. Rows matching on CDR3 protein sequence are summarized as one entry with the most common DNA and genes. Counted in this sample were 1.5 million to 2 million distinct CDR3 sequences; 34% of them appeared once. 10% to 12% of the sample is taken by the ten largest. The sequencing input was blood. Every receptor here comes from a woman in her twenties or thirties in good health.

V and J are TRBV18 and TRBJ2-1; tentatively, D is TRBD2 (6 bases). The CDR3 covers 14 residues. Trimming took 3 bases from V and 3 from J, leaving 9 bases between them. Looked up from germline, CDR1 is KGHSH and CDR2 is LQKENI. The CDR3 bases are TGTGCCAGCTCACCGAAGGGACTCTACAATGAGCAGTTCTTC. This translates into CASSPKGLYNEQFF.

The chain links TRBV10-3 to TRBJ2-1, with 7 bases matching TRBD1. J was trimmed by 3 bases and V by 8 bases; bases with no gene match: 1. CDR3 size: 12 residues. CDR1 is ENHRY, CDR2 SYGVKD, per germline. In DNA, the CDR3 is TGTGCCATCCGGACAGGCTACAATGAGCAGTTCTTC. Translated: CAIRTGYNEQFF.

This clonotype was seen more than once but under ten times. The V gene is TRBV12-3 or TRBV12-4, the J gene TRBJ2-3, with a tentative D call TRBD2 (5 bases). The CDR3 has 14 amino acids. Trimming pared 2 bases from V and 4 bases from J, leaving 10 bases between. The CDR3 nucleotides read TGTGCCAGCAGTTTACCGGGGTTCGCAGATACGCAGTATTTT. Translating gives CASSLPGFADTQYF.

This clonotype was recorded a few times. The genes are TRBV27 and TRBJ2-4; D unclear. Germline V gene lookup returns CDR1 MNHEY and CDR2 SMNVEV (reference sequence). This CDR3 is built from 16 residues. Trimming shortened V by 0 bases and J by 0 bases, and 9 bases separated the two germline ends. This chain's CDR3 is CASSLSGSIAKNIQYF. Here the CDR3 DNA reads TGTGCCAGCAGTTTATCGGGCAGTATAGCCAAAAACATTCAGTACTTC.

V is TRBV7-8 and J is TRBJ2-3, with 7 bases lining up with TRBD2. CDR3 length: 18 residues. Germline V gene lookup returns CDR1 SGHVS and CDR2 FQNEAQ. Trimming at V came to 1 base and at J to 0 bases, leaving 10 bases not matched to a gene. CDR3 loop: CASSLELGGSPSTDTQYF. The CDR3 nucleotides read TGTGCCAGCAGCTTAGAGTTGGGGGGGTCCCCTAGCACAGATACGCAGTATTTT.

This clonotype has at least ten counts. The J gene is TRBJ1-2, the V gene TRBV25-1; D possibly corresponds to TRBD1 (6 bases). In germline, CDR1 is MGHDK, CDR2 SYGVNS. V dropped 8 bases and J dropped 0 bases, with 10 bases sitting between them. The CDR3 covers 13 residues. CDR3 loop: CASSGDTNYGYTF. The DNA of the CDR3 is TGTGCCAGCTCCGGGGACACTAACTATGGCTACACCTTC.

This rearrangement joins TRBV5-1 to TRBJ2-5; 7 bases line up with TRBD2. The V segment lost 4 bases and the J segment 4 bases; nucleotides outside the gene matches: 10. CDR1 and CDR2 from the germline V gene are SGHRS and YFSETQ. The CDR3 is 15 residues long. The CDR3 protein is CASSPTSAVGETQYF. The CDR3 nucleotides read TGCGCCAGCAGCCCAACTAGCGCTGTGGGAGAGACCCAGTACTTC.

The chain employs TRBV4-1 and TRBJ1-5; D uncertain. V was pared by 4 bases and J by 6 bases, with 10 bases between. This CDR3 comprises 13 residues. The germline gives CDR1 MGHRA, CDR2 YSYEKL. CDR3 amino acids: CASSPWVGQPQHF. The CDR3 DNA follows: TGCGCCAGCAGCCCTTGGGTCGGTCAGCCCCAGCATTTT.

The J gene is TRBJ2-7, the V gene TRBV25-1, with D perhaps matching TRBD1 (6 bases). V was cut by 7 bases and J by 3 bases, with 16 bases left in between. CDR3 size: 14 residues. The germline V gene encodes CDR1 MGHDK and CDR2 SYGVNS. The CDR3 region is CASKKDGGHYEQYF. CDR3 bases: TGTGCCAGCAAGAAAGATGGGGGCCACTACGAGCAGTACTTC.

This clonotype was observed many times. This chain connects TRBV14 to TRBJ2-7; D assignment may be TRBD1 or TRBD2 (5 bases each). The V end lost 1 base, the J end lost 2 bases, and 9 bases lay between the germline ends. There are 14 residues in the CDR3. The germline CDR1 and CDR2 sequences are SGHDN and FVKESK. In DNA form, the CDR3 reads TGTGCCAGCAGCCAAGGGGGGAGAACCTACGAGCAGTACTTC. Protein: CASSQGGRTYEQYF.

This clonotype turned up a few times. The chain carries TRBV20-1 and TRBJ2-7, with 8 positions matching TRBD2. This CDR3 is 14 amino acids long. CDR1 is DFQATT, CDR2 SNEGSKA, per germline (reference sequence). The V gene end was trimmed by 4 bases and the J gene end by 2 bases; junction bases not matched to a gene: 7. This chain's CDR3 is CSAIRSGGTYEQYF. As DNA, the CDR3 is TGCAGTGCTATACGGTCGGGAGGGACCTACGAGCAGTACTTC.

The J gene is TRBJ2-5, the V gene TRBV4-1; a weak D match, TRBD2 (6 bases). The assigned J gene may be wrong: the sequence end matches TRBJ2-7 better. The CDR3 runs to 14 residues. The germline CDR1 and CDR2 sequences are MGHRA and YSYEKL. CDR3 DNA: TGCGCCAGCTCTCTCGGGGGAAACGTCCACGAGCAGTACTTC. Translated: CASSLGGNVHEQYF.

CDR3 region: CASRIKGRSEAQYF. The CDR3 nucleotides read TGTGCCAGCAGGATAAAGGGGAGATCGGAGGCCCAGTACTTC. V and J are TRBV12-3 or TRBV12-4 and TRBJ2-7; either TRBD1 or TRBD2 may supply D (5 bases each). There are 14 residues in the CDR3. The V end was cut by 6 bases, the J end by 10 bases, with 22 bases between.

CDR3 residues: CASSSRDSEETQYF. The CDR3 bases are TGTGCCAGTAGTTCACGAGACAGCGAAGAGACCCAGTACTTC. V and J are TRBV19 and TRBJ2-5; a weak D match, TRBD1 (5 bases). This CDR3 has 14 amino acids. Trimming cost V 5 bases and J 3 bases, with 13 bases left between them. In germline, CDR1 is LNHDA, CDR2 SQIVND (reference sequence).

The rearrangement links TRBV6-6 to TRBJ1-1; 11 positions match TRBD1. The CDR3 is 12 amino acids. Trimming cost V 11 bases and J 13 bases; bases outside gene matches: 12. The germline CDR1 and CDR2 sequences are MNHNY and SVGAGI (reference sequence). CDR3: CAGGGTGGSGFF. The DNA for the CDR3 is TGTGCCGGGGGGGGGACAGGGGGAAGCGGTTTCTTT.

This clonotype has more than one count but fewer than ten. The rearrangement links TRBV6-5 to TRBJ2-7; D is possibly TRBD1 (6 bases). Germline CDR1 reads MNHEY; CDR2 reads SVGAGI. The CDR3 has 14 amino acids. Trimming left V 5 bases short and J 6 bases short, with 17 bases between. CDR3 sequence reads: CASSVGAGLGEQYF. The CDR3 nucleotides read TGTGCCAGCAGTGTGGGGGCTGGCCTCGGCGAGCAGTACTTC.

Points on this clonotype: Given a much more abundant clone one base away, this may be a read error. V usage is TRBV7-9 and J usage is TRBJ2-7; TRBD2 might be the D (6 bases). The CDR3 has 12 amino acids. CDR1 is SEHNR and CDR2 is FQNEAQ in the germline V gene (reference sequence). V lost 8 bases and J 3 bases, leaving 11 bases between the germline ends. CDR3 sequence: CASGRDFYEQYF. DNA of the CDR3: TGTGCCAGCGGTCGGGACTTCTACGAGCAGTACTTC.